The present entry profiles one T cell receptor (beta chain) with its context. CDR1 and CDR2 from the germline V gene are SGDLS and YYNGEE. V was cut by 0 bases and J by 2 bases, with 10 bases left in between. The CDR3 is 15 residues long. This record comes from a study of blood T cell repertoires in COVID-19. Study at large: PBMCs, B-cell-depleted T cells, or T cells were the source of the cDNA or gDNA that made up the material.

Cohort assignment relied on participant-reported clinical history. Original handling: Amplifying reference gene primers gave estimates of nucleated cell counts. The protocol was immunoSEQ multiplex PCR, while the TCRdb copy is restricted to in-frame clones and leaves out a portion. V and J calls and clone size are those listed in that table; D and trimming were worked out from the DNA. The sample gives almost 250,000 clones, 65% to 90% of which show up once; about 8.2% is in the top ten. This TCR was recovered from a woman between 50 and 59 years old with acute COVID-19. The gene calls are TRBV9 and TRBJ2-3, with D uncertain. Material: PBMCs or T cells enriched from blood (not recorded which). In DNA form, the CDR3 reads TGTGCCAGCAGCGTAGCGGCTAGTTTCACAGATACGCAGTATTTT. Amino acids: CASSVAASFTDTQYF. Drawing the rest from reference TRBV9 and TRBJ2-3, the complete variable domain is DSGVTQTPKHLITATGQRVTLRCSPRSGDLSVYWYQQSLDQGLQFLIQYYNGEERAKGNILERFSAQQFPDLHSELNLSSLELGDSALYFCASSVAASFTDTQYFGPGTRLTVL.